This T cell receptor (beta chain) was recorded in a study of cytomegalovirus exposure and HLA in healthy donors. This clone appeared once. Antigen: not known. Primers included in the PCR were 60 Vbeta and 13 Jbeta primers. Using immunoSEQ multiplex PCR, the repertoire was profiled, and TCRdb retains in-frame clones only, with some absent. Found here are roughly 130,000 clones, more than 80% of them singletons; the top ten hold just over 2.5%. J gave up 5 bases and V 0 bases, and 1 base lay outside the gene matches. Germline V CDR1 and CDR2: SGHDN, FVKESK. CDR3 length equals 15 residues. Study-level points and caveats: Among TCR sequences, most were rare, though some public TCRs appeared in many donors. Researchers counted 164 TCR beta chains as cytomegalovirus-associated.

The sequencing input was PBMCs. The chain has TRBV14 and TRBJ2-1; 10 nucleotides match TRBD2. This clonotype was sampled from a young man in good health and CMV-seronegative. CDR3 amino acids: CASSQELAGNNEQFF. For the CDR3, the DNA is TGTGCCAGCAGCCAAGAACTAGCGGGAAACAATGAGCAGTTCTTC.